This T cell receptor (beta chain) was obtained from a study of shared clonotypes between healthy human individuals. Findings and limits, study-wide: Memory subsets generally showed lower estimated richness than naive subsets.

CD45RO negativity and positive selection for CCR7 defined naive CD8 cells, a population that excluded terminally differentiated effector memory CD45RA+ cells. Adult Caucasians living in Nashville, Tennessee made up all of the donors. Trimming took 2 bases from V and 8 from J, leaving 13 bases between them. Germline V gene lookup returns CDR1 GTSNPN and CDR2 SVGIG (reference sequence). The CDR3 covers 14 residues. Genomic DNA per cell subset filled all wells of several immunoSEQ plates. Approximately 220 ng DNA, tens of thousands of T cell genomes, went into each sorted-subset replicate PCR. Generated by immunoSEQ multiplex PCR, the TCRdb table keeps only in-frame clones and is missing some. In the table there are some 2 million clones, around 96% of which are singletons. As for this clone: Its specificity is not known.

This TCR came from a man aged 18 to 29 in good health. V usage is TRBV30 and J usage is TRBJ1-6, with D unclear. The sequenced sample was naive CD8+ T cells sorted from blood. The CDR3 nucleotides are TGTGCCTGGAGTCCTAGGTCGGGTTATTCACCCCTCCACTTT. Protein: CAWSPRSGYSPLHF.